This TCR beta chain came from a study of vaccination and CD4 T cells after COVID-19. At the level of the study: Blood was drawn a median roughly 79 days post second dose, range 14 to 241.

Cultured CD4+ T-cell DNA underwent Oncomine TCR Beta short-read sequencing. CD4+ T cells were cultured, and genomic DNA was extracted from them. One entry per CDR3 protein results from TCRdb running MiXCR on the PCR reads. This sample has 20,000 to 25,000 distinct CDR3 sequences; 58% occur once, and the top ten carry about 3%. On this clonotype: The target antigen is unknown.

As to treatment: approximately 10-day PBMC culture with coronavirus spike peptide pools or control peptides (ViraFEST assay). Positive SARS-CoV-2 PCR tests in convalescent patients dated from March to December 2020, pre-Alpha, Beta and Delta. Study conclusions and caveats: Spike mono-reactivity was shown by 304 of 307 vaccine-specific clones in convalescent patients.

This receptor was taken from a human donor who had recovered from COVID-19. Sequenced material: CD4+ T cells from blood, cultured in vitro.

CDR3 protein: CASSGDGMGEQYF. As DNA, the CDR3 is TGTGCCAGCAGCGGCGACGGAATGGGCGAGCAGTACTTC. The rearrangement joins TRBV7-2 to TRBJ2-7; D is unclear. Germline V gene data show CDR1 as SGHTA and CDR2 as FQGNSA. V lost 5 bases and J 6 bases, leaving 14 bases between the germline ends. The CDR3 has 13 residues. The full variable domain, with the rest looked up from reference TRBV7-2 and TRBJ2-7, is GAGVSQSPSNKVTEKGKDVELRCDPISGHTALYWYRQSLGQGLEFLIYFQGNSAPDKSGLPSDRFSAERTGGSVSTLTIQRTQQEDSAVYLCASSGDGMGEQYFGPGTRLTVT.